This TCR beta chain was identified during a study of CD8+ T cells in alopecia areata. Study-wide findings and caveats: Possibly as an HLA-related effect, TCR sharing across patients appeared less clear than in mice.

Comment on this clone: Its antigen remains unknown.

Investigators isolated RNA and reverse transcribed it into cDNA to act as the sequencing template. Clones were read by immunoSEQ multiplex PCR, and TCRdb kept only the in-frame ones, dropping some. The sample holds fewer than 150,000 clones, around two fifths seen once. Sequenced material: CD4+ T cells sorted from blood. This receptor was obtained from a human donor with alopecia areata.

CDR3 in amino acids: CSGAWNTEAFF. The CDR3 DNA sequence: TGCAGCGGCGCATGGAACACTGAAGCTTTCTTT. This sequence joins TRBV29-1 and TRBJ1-1; no clear D gene. The CDR3 runs 11 residues. In germline, CDR1 is SQVTM, CDR2 ANQGSEA. The germline V and J ends were trimmed by 7 bases and 1 base, with 7 bases remaining between them.